These 29 T cell receptor beta chains came from one sample sequenced in a study of vaccination effects on CD4 cells after COVID-19 (dated by TCRdb to 2022 to 2024). Library preparation was by the immunoSEQ multiplex PCR assay. Sourced from immuneACCESS, this table was stored by TCRdb with only in-frame sequences that have V and J called. A share of the clones is absent; for the studies checked, an unresolved V gene accounts for under half, and the remainder has no known explanation. The sample table holds approximately 26,000 clones, of which around 67% were seen once. 10% of the sample comes from the top ten. The ViraFEST assay stimulated PBMC with viral peptide pools and then used TCR sequencing to identify antigen-specific CD4+ T cell clonotypes by expansion. After about 9 days of culture, CD4+ T cells were isolated with the EasySep CD4+ T cell isolation kit. Two doses of either the BNT162b2 or the mRNA-1273 mRNA SARS-CoV-2 vaccine were administered to participants.

These receptors are not linked to any known antigen. This specimen was CD4+ T cells from PBMCs cultured with HCoV-NL63 spike peptides, taken after COVID-19 vaccination. Taken with the paper, the label for cell subset or site translates to: HCoV-NL63 spike overlapping peptide pool stimulation. These receptor sequences come from a human donor who received a COVID-19 vaccine.

The chain combines TRBV5-1 with TRBJ2-7; 11 bases are shared with TRBD1. The V segment lost 4 bases and the J segment 3 bases; nucleotides outside the gene matches: 3. The germline CDR1 and CDR2 sequences are SGHRS and YFSETQ. The CDR3 covers 14 residues. The CDR3 DNA reads TGCGCCAGCAGCCCGGACAGGGGGCGCTACGAGCAGTACTTC. Protein: CASSPDRGRYEQYF.

The chain carries TRBV5-6 and TRBJ1-2, with D tentatively TRBD1 (6 bases). The CDR3 runs 16 residues. Germline V gives CDR1 SGHDT, CDR2 YYEEEE. Between the trimmed V and J ends, which lost 4 bases and 0 bases, there was a span of 16 bases. This chain's CDR3 is CASSPAGHGPNYGYTF. DNA of the CDR3: TGTGCCAGCAGCCCCGCGGGACACGGACCTAACTATGGCTACACCTTC.

The CDR3 DNA sequence: TGTGCCAGCTCACCACCGGCTGTAGGGGCCGGGGATGAAGCTTTCTTT. As protein: CASSPPAVGAGDEAFF. The chain combines TRBV18 with TRBJ1-1; perhaps TRBD1 as D (5 bases). V was shortened by 0 bases and J by 7 bases, with 18 bases between the two germline ends. The germline gives CDR1 KGHSH, CDR2 LQKENI. There are 16 residues in the CDR3.

The chain couples TRBV29-1 to TRBJ1-1; 7 nucleotides agree with TRBD1. J lost 5 bases, V lost 4 bases, and 7 bases had no gene match. This CDR3 spans 13 amino acids. CDR1 SQVTM and CDR2 ANQGSEA come from the germline V gene. CDR3 coding DNA: TGCAGCGTTGCGACAGGGCCGAGGACTGAAGCTTTCTTT. It yields the protein CSVATGPRTEAFF.

This chain uses TRBV5-1 with TRBJ2-3, with no clear D. CDR3 length: 13 residues. Germline V gene lookup returns CDR1 SGHRS and CDR2 YFSETQ. V was trimmed by 2 bases and J by 2 bases, leaving 6 bases between them. The CDR3 protein is CASSFDLTDTQYF. For the CDR3, the DNA is TGCGCCAGCAGCTTTGATCTCACAGATACGCAGTATTTT.

This clone was counted only a few times. The V and J genes are TRBV6-4 and TRBJ1-6, with unresolved D. The germline V gene encodes CDR1 MRHNA and CDR2 SNTAGT. Trimming pared 3 bases from V and 6 bases from J, leaving 6 bases between. CDR3 size: 13 residues. CDR3 sequence: CASSENSNSPLHF. The CDR3 DNA is TGTGCCAGCAGTGAAAACTCTAATTCACCCCTCCACTTT.

The rearrangement joins TRBV6-4 to TRBJ1-1, with 7 bases matching TRBD1. The V and J ends lost 3 bases and 4 bases, in that order; junction bases with no gene match: 5. This CDR3 is 14 amino acids long. CDR1 and CDR2 (germline): MRHNA, SNTAGT. The chain's CDR3 is CASSDGTEGTEAFF. The CDR3 DNA is TGTGCCAGCAGTGATGGGACAGAAGGCACTGAAGCTTTCTTT.

This rearrangement joins TRBV2 to TRBJ2-2, with D tentatively TRBD1 or TRBD2 (5 bases each). Trimming took off 5 bases at V and 6 bases at J, with 16 bases between the two ends. This CDR3 spans 15 amino acids. Germline V gene lookup returns CDR1 SNHLY and CDR2 FYNNEI. This CDR3 reads CASSQRDQWSGELFF. The CDR3 DNA sequence: TGTGCCAGCAGTCAAAGGGACCAGTGGTCCGGGGAGCTGTTTTTT.

This sequence joins TRBV14 and TRBJ1-1; no reliable D call. From germline, CDR1 is SGHDN and CDR2 FVKESK. Trimming pared 6 bases from V and 2 bases from J, leaving 19 bases between. CDR3 length: 16 residues. The CDR3 coding sequence is TGTGCCAGCAGTCCGTTATCGGGTGGGGTTAACACTGAAGCTTTCTTT. It encodes CASSPLSGGVNTEAFF.

This clone has just one count. The V gene is TRBV4-1, the J gene TRBJ2-1; 7 nucleotides agree with TRBD2. Germline loops: CDR1 MGHRA, CDR2 YSYEKL. This CDR3 contains 16 residues. V was pared by 0 bases and J by 6 bases, with 8 bases of the junction left unmatched. In nucleotides, the CDR3 is TGCGCCAGCAGCCAAGAGGCTAGCGGCCAGTTCAATGAGCAGTTCTTC. As protein: CASSQEASGQFNEQFF.

V and J are TRBV20-1 and TRBJ1-6, with unresolved D. Trimming removed 7 bases at V and 7 bases at J, with 8 bases between. This CDR3 contains 11 residues. Germline-derived CDR1 and CDR2 are DFQATT and SNEGSKA (reference sequence). CDR3 sequence reads: CSVLRNSPLHF. The DNA of the CDR3 is TGCAGTGTACTGAGAAATTCACCCCTCCACTTT.

The gene calls are TRBV2 and TRBJ2-4, with 11 bases that match TRBD2. CDR3 length equals 20 residues. In germline, CDR1 is SNHLY, CDR2 FYNNEI. V was pared by 3 bases and J by 1 base, with 14 bases of the junction left unmatched. The CDR3, as DNA: TGTGCCAGCAGTGATGGGGCTAGCGGGAGGATGGCGTTTGCCAAAAACATTCAGTACTTC. As protein: CASSDGASGRMAFAKNIQYF. Full variable domain (remainder filled in from reference TRBV2 and TRBJ2-4): EPEVTQTPSHQVTQMGQEVILRCVPISNHLYFYWYRQILGQKVEFLVSFYNNEISEKSEIFDDQFSVERPDGSNFTLKIRSTKLEDSAMYFCASSDGASGRMAFAKNIQYFGAGTRLSVL.

The rearrangement joins TRBV11-2 to TRBJ2-3; no clear D. The CDR3 runs 12 residues. Germline-derived CDR1 and CDR2 are SGHAT and FQNNGV. Trimming shortened V by 6 bases and J by 2 bases, and 6 bases separated the two germline ends. CDR3 protein: CASRPVTDTQYF. The CDR3 DNA is TGTGCCAGCAGACCCGTCACAGATACGCAGTATTTT.

The chain recombines TRBV5-4 with TRBJ1-2; 12 bases match TRBD1. J lost 4 bases, V lost 5 bases, and 12 bases had no gene match. The CDR3 contains 17 residues. The germline V gene has CDR1 SGHNT and CDR2 YYREEE (reference sequence). The CDR3 region is CASSTGTGGAGTYGYTF. In DNA form, the CDR3 reads TGTGCCAGCAGTACCGGGACAGGGGGCGCGGGTACCTATGGCTACACCTTC.

V is TRBV5-1 and J is TRBJ2-1, with 8 bases aligning to TRBD2. CDR1 SGHRS and CDR2 YFSETQ come from the germline V gene. The ends lost 1 base at V and 4 bases at J; junction bases unmatched: 13. This CDR3 has 18 residues. CDR3 sequence: CASSLTPKTLAAYNEQFF. The CDR3 bases are TGCGCCAGCAGCTTGACACCAAAAACACTAGCGGCTTACAATGAGCAGTTCTTC.

The J gene is TRBJ2-7, the V gene TRBV28, with TRBD1 as a possible D gene (5 bases). Germline V CDR1 and CDR2: MDHEN, SYDVKM. Trimming pared 2 bases from V and 4 bases from J, leaving 6 bases between. The CDR3 length is 12 residues. CDR3 nucleotides: TGTGCCAGCAGTTTAAGGGGATACGAGCAGTACTTC. Residues: CASSLRGYEQYF. Combining the CDR3 with reference TRBV28 and TRBJ2-7 gives the whole variable domain DVKVTQSSRYLVKRTGEKVFLECVQDMDHENMFWYRQDPGLGLRLIYFSYDVKMKEKGDIPEGYSVSREKKERFSLILESASTNQTSMYLCASSLRGYEQYFGPGTRLTVT.

J is TRBJ1-1 and V is TRBV19; 7 bases match TRBD1. After removal of 3 bases from V and 4 bases from J, the junction contained 5 bases not matched to a gene. Germline loops: CDR1 LNHDA, CDR2 SQIVND (reference sequence). The CDR3 sequence is 14 residues long. CDR3: CASSMIQGSTEAFF. The CDR3 nucleotides read TGTGCCAGTAGTATGATACAGGGGTCCACTGAAGCTTTCTTT.

The gene calls are TRBV5-1 and TRBJ1-1, with D maybe TRBD1 (5 bases). V lost 4 bases and J 0 bases, leaving 13 bases between the germline ends. Germline-derived CDR1 and CDR2 are SGHRS and YFSETQ. The CDR3 length is 15 residues. DNA for the CDR3: TGCGCCAGCAGCGCTAACGGGGGTATGAACACTGAAGCTTTCTTT. Amino acid sequence: CASSANGGMNTEAFF.

The rearrangement uses TRBV18 and TRBJ1-4, with a weak D call TRBD1 (6 bases). Germline CDR1 KGHSH, CDR2 LQKENI. The CDR3 has 14 residues. Trimming pared 6 bases from V and 5 bases from J, leaving 13 bases between. CDR3 protein: CASSEQGINEKLFF. The CDR3 DNA reads as TGTGCCAGCTCTGAACAGGGCATAAATGAAAAACTGTTTTTT.

V usage is TRBV10-3 and J usage is TRBJ2-5; 11 nucleotides align to TRBD2. CDR3 length: 16 residues. The germline V gene encodes CDR1 ENHRY and CDR2 SYGVKD. V was clipped by 6 bases and J by 4 bases; unmatched bases: 10. The CDR3 sequence: CAIRDLSGRAGETQYF. In DNA, the CDR3 is TGTGCCATCAGGGACCTTAGCGGGAGGGCCGGAGAGACCCAGTACTTC.

The chain links TRBV5-1 to TRBJ2-2; 7 bases map to TRBD2. This CDR3 spans 12 amino acids. The germline V gene has CDR1 SGHRS and CDR2 YFSETQ. V lost 8 bases and J lost 5; bases outside the gene matches: 3. DNA for the CDR3: TGCGCCAGTAGGGAGGGGACCGGGGAGCTGTTTTTT. Protein product: CASREGTGELFF. Full variable domain (outside the CDR3, taken from reference TRBV5-1 and TRBJ2-2): KAGVTQTPRYLIKTRGQQVTLSCSPISGHRSVSWYQQTPGQGLQFLFEYFSETQRNKGNFPGRFSGRQFSNSRSEMNVSTLELGDSALYLCASREGTGELFFGEGSRLTVL.

Only one count was recorded for this clone. The J gene is TRBJ1-2, the V gene TRBV30; D not resolved. Germline lookup yields CDR1 GTSNPN and CDR2 SVGIG (reference sequence). CDR3 length equals 12 residues. Trimming stripped 3 bases from V and 1 base from J, with 6 bases between. DNA for the CDR3: TGTGCCTGGAGGGGTAGTAACTATGGCTACACCTTC. Translating gives CAWRGSNYGYTF.

The V and J genes are TRBV28 and TRBJ1-1; no firm D call. The germline gives CDR1 MDHEN, CDR2 SYDVKM. The CDR3 runs to 16 residues. The germline V and J ends were trimmed by 3 bases and 0 bases, with 14 bases remaining between them. The CDR3 region is CASSLVHSSLNTEAFF. DNA for the CDR3: TGTGCCAGCAGTTTGGTGCACTCCAGTTTGAACACTGAAGCTTTCTTT.

The V and J genes are TRBV4-1 and TRBJ2-1; no clear D gene. The germline V gene has CDR1 MGHRA and CDR2 YSYEKL. V lost 0 bases and J lost 0, with 6 bases in between. The CDR3 contains 15 residues. In nucleotides, the CDR3 is TGCGCCAGCAGCCAAGACATATTCTCCTACAATGAGCAGTTCTTC. It translates to CASSQDIFSYNEQFF.

CDR3 in amino acids: CASSSDRESYEQYF. Written as DNA, the CDR3 is TGTGCCAGCAGTTCCGACAGGGAGTCCTACGAGCAGTACTTC. V is TRBV7-8 and J is TRBJ2-7, with 7 bases aligning to TRBD1. In germline, CDR1 is SGHVS, CDR2 FQNEAQ. The CDR3 length is 14 residues. V trimming: 6 bases; J trimming: 1 base; junction bases outside the gene matches: 6.

This clone has more than one count but fewer than ten. The rearrangement links TRBV25-1 to TRBJ1-1, with 7 nucleotides matching TRBD1. This CDR3 region has 16 residues. J was trimmed by 3 bases and V by 6 bases; bases with no gene match: 13. Germline-derived CDR1 and CDR2 are MGHDK and SYGVNS. CDR3: CASRATDRAGDTEAFF. CDR3 DNA sequence: TGTGCCAGCAGGGCAACAGACAGGGCCGGTGACACTGAAGCTTTCTTT.

This clone came up a few times. The genes are TRBV5-4 and TRBJ2-7, with D uncertain. Trimming pared 4 bases from V and 0 bases from J, leaving 11 bases between. Per germline, CDR1 SGHNT and CDR2 YYREEE (reference sequence). The CDR3 runs 14 residues. CDR3 nucleotide sequence: TGTGCCAGCAGCCAGGATACGATCTCCTACGAGCAGTACTTC. Its translation: CASSQDTISYEQYF. The variable domain in full, completed from reference TRBV5-4 and TRBJ2-7, reads ETGVTQSPTHLIKTRGQQVTLRCSSQSGHNTVSWYQQALGQGPQFIFQYYREEENGRGNFPPRFSGLQFPNYSSELNVNALELDDSALYLCASSQDTISYEQYFGPGTRLTVT.

This rearrangement joins TRBV7-8 to TRBJ2-3; TRBD2 agrees at 7 bases. Germline V gene sequence: CDR1 SGHVS, CDR2 FQNEAQ. The junction had 10 bases not matched to a gene; V was cut back by 5 bases and J by 2 bases. This CDR3 has 16 amino acids. The CDR3 is CASSHKASGHTDTQYF. In nucleotides, the CDR3 is TGTGCCAGCAGCCATAAGGCTAGCGGTCACACAGATACGCAGTATTTT.

This rearrangement joins TRBV27 to TRBJ1-2; D perhaps matches TRBD1 (5 bases). The CDR3 has 13 amino acids. Germline V gene lookup returns CDR1 MNHEY and CDR2 SMNVEV (reference sequence). The ends were cut back, 2 bases at V and 7 bases at J, with 11 bases in the middle. In DNA form, the CDR3 reads TGTGCCAGCAGTTTACAGGGATATGGTGGCTACACCTTC. This sequence encodes CASSLQGYGGYTF.